The clone carrying this T cell receptor beta chain was found a few times. The antigen remains undetermined. A far bigger clonotype differs at one base, so this is likely a read error. This specimen belongs to a study of radiotherapy plus CTLA-4 blockade in lung cancer. Findings and caveats of the study: Clones derived from tumor TCRs expanded in blood after radiotherapy plus ipilimumab.

V gave up 0 bases and J gave up 6 bases, with 18 bases separating them. The CDR3 covers 16 residues. Germline CDR1 is SGHNT and CDR2 is YYREEE (reference sequence). Ipilimumab CTLA-4 blockade and focal radiation were given to patients with chemo-refractory metastatic non-small-cell lung cancer. Sequenced by immunoSEQ multiplex PCR; TCRdb stores in-frame clones only, minus some. The repertoire includes roughly 45,000 clones, 60% to 70% of them detected once, and roughly 25% sits in the top ten. The TCR comes from a human donor with non-small cell lung cancer who had a partial response to radiotherapy plus ipilimumab. The sample in question was peripheral blood, obtained from a patient treated with radiotherapy plus ipilimumab. This rearrangement joins TRBV5-4 to TRBJ1-1; perhaps TRBD1 as D (6 bases). The CDR3 reads CASSLASDRSQSEAFF. CDR3 in DNA: TGTGCCAGCAGCTTGGCCAGCGACAGGTCTCAGTCTGAAGCTTTCTTT.